This T cell receptor (beta chain) originates from a study of blood T cell repertoires in COVID-19. Turning to the study itself: Samples of COVID-19 (acute and convalescent) were obtained from the United States, Italy and Spain.

V was cut by 4 bases and J by 9 bases, with 7 bases left in between. This CDR3 spans 11 amino acids. CDR1 and CDR2 (germline): LGHNA, YSLEER. In the study's own analysis: Amplified reference gene primers provided the basis for estimating nucleated cell counts. Repertoires were generated with immunoSEQ multiplex PCR, while TCRdb's copy carries only in-frame clones and drops some. The V and J calls and clone size come from that table; D and trimming were worked out from the DNA. The sample contains approximately 240,000 clones, approximately 90% of which appear only once. Two negative PCRs, clearance, or symptom resolution were required of recovered Cohort 3 donors.

This sequence was found in a woman between 18 and 29 years old who had recovered from COVID-19. The sample consisted of PBMCs or T cells enriched from blood (not recorded which). The chain couples TRBV4-3 to TRBJ2-1; a possible D gene is TRBD1 (5 bases). CDR3: CASSRGSEQFF. CDR3 bases: TGCGCCAGCAGCCGGGGCAGTGAGCAGTTCTTC.